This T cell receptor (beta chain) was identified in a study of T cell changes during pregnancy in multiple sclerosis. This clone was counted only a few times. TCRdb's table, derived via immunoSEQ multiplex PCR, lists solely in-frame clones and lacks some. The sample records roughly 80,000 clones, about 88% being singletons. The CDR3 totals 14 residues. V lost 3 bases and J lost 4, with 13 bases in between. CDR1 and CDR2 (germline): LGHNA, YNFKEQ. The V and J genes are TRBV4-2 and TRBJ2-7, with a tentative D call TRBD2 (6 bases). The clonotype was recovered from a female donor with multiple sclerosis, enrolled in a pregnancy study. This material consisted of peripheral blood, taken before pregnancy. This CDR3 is CASSQATRGYEQYF. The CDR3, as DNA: TGTGCCAGCAGCCAGGCGACCCGGGGGTACGAGCAGTACTTC.